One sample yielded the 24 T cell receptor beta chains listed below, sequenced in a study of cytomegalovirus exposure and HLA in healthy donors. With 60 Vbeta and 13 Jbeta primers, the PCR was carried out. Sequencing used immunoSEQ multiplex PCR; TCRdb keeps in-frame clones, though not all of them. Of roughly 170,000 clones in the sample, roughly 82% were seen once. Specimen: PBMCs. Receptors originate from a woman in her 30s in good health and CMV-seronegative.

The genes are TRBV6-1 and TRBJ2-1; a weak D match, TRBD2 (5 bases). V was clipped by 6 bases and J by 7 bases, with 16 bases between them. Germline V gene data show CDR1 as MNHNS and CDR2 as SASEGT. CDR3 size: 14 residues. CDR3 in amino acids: CASRSPGSGNEQFF. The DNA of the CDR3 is TGTGCCAGCAGGAGTCCAGGTTCGGGGAATGAGCAGTTCTTC.

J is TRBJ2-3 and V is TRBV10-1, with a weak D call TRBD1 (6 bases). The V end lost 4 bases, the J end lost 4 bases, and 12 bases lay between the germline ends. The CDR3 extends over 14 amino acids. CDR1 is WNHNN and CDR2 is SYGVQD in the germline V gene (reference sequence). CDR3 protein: CASSGGLRADTQYF. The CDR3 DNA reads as TGCGCCAGCAGTGGGGGGCTAAGGGCAGATACGCAGTATTTT.

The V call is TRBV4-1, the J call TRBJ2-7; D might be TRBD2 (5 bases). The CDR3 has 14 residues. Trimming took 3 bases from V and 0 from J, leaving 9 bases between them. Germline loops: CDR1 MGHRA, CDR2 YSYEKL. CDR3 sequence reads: CASSQDSYSYEQYF. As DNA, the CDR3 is TGCGCCAGCAGCCAGGACTCATACTCCTACGAGCAGTACTTC.

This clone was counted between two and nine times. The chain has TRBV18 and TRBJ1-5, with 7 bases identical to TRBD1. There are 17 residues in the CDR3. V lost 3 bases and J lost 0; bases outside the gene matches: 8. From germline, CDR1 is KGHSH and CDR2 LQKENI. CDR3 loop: CASSPADRDYSNQPQHF. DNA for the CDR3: TGTGCCAGCTCACCGGCTGACAGGGATTATAGCAATCAGCCCCAGCATTTT.

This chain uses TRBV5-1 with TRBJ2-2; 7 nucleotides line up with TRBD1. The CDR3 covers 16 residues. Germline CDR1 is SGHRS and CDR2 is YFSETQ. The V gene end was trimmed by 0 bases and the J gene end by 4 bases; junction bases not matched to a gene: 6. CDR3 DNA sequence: TGCGCCAGCAGCTTGGCACGACAGGGAATCACCGGGGAGCTGTTTTTT. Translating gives CASSLARQGITGELFF. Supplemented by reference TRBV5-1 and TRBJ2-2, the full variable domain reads KAGVTQTPRYLIKTRGQQVTLSCSPISGHRSVSWYQQTPGQGLQFLFEYFSETQRNKGNFPGRFSGRQFSNSRSEMNVSTLELGDSALYLCASSLARQGITGELFFGEGSRLTVL.

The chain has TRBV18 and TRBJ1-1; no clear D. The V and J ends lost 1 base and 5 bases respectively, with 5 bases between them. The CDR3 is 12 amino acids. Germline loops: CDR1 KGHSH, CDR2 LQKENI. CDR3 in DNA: TGTGCCAGCTCACCACTATTGACTGAAGCTTTCTTT. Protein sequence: CASSPLLTEAFF.

The CDR3 loop is CASQGVGNTEAFF. Here the CDR3 DNA reads TGTGCCAGCCAGGGGGTTGGTAACACTGAAGCTTTCTTT. V gene TRBV25-1 combines with J gene TRBJ1-1, with 7 bases identical to TRBD1. Germline V lookup: CDR1 MGHDK, CDR2 SYGVNS. The CDR3 extends over 13 amino acids. V lost 8 bases and J lost 2; bases outside the gene matches: 5.

CDR3 loop: CASSGILAGDGQFF. CDR3 sequence (DNA): TGCGCCAGCAGTGGCATCCTAGCGGGAGATGGGCAGTTCTTC. The chain has TRBV5-1 and TRBJ2-1; TRBD2 matches 10 bases. With V trimmed by 5 bases and J by 12 bases, 11 bases remained unmatched. The CDR3 runs 14 residues. CDR1 is SGHRS and CDR2 is YFSETQ in the germline V gene.

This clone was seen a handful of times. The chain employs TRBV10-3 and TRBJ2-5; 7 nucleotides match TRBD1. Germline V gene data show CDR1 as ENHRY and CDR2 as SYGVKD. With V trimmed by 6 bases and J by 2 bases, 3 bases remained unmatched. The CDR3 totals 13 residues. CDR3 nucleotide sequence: TGTGCCATCAGCGTACAGGGGCAAGAGACCCAGTACTTC. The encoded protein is CAISVQGQETQYF.

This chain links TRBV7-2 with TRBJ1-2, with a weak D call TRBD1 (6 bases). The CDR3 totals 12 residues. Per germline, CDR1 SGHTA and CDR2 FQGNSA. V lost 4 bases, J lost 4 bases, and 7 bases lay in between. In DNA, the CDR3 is TGTGCCAGCAGCTCGACAGGCTATGGCTACACCTTC. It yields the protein CASSSTGYGYTF.

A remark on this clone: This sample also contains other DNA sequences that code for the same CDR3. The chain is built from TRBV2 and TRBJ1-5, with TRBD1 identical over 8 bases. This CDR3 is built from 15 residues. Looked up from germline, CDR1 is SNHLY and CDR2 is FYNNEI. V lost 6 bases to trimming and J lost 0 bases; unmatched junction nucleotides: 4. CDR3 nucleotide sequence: TGTGCCAGCAGGCCGGACAGGGCTAGCAATCAGCCCCAGCATTTT. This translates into CASRPDRASNQPQHF.

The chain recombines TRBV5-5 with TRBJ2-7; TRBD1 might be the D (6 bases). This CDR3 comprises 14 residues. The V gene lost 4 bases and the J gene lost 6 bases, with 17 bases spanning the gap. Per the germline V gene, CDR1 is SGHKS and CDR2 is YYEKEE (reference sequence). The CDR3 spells CASSLFRGQGEQYF. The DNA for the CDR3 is TGTGCCAGCAGCCTTTTCAGGGGCCAAGGCGAGCAGTACTTC.

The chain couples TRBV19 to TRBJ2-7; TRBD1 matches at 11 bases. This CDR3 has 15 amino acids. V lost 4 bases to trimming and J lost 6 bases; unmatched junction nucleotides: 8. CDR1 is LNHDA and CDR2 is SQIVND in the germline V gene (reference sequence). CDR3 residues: CASSRGQGAFGEQYF. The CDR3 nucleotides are TGTGCCAGTAGTAGAGGACAGGGGGCGTTTGGCGAGCAGTACTTC.

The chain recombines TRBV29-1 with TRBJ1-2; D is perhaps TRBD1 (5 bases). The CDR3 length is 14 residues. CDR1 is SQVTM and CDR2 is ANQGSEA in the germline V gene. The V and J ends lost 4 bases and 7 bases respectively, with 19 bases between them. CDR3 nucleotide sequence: TGCAGCGTTGTGCGTACAGGAAACCTCTGTGGCTACACCTTC. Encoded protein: CSVVRTGNLCGYTF.

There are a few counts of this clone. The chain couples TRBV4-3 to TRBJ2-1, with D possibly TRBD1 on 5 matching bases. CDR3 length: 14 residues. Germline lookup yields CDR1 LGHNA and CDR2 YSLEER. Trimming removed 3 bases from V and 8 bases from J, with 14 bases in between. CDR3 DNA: TGCGCCAGCAGCCAGCACGGAAAACAGGATGAGCAGTTCTTC. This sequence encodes CASSQHGKQDEQFF.

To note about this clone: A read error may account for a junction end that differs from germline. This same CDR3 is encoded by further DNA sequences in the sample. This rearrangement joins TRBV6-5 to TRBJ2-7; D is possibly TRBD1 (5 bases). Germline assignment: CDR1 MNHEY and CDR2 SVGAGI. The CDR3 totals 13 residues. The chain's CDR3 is CASSSAQGYEQYF. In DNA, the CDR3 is TGCGCCAGCAGCTCCGCGCAGGGCTACGAGCAGTACTTC.

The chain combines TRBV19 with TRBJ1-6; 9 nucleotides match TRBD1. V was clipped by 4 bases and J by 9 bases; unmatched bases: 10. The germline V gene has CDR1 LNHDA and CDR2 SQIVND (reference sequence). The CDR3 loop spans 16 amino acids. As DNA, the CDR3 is TGTGCCAGTAGTAGACGACAGGGGGGGTTGAGTTCACCCCTCCACTTT. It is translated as CASSRRQGGLSSPLHF.

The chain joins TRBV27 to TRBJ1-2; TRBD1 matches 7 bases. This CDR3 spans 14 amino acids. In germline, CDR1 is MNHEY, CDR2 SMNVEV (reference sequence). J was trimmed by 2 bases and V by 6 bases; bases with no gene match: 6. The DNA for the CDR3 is TGTGCCAGCAGCCCCACAGGGGACAACTATGGCTACACCTTC. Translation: CASSPTGDNYGYTF.

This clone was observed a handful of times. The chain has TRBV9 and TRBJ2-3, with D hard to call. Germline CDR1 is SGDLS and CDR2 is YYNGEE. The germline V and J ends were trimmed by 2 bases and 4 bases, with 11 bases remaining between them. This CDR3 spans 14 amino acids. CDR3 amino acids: CASSVETRADTQYF. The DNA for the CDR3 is TGTGCCAGCAGCGTCGAGACCCGGGCAGATACGCAGTATTTT. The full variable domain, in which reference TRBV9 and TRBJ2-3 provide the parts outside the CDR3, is DSGVTQTPKHLITATGQRVTLRCSPRSGDLSVYWYQQSLDQGLQFLIQYYNGEERAKGNILERFSAQQFPDLHSELNLSSLELGDSALYFCASSVETRADTQYFGPGTRLTVL.

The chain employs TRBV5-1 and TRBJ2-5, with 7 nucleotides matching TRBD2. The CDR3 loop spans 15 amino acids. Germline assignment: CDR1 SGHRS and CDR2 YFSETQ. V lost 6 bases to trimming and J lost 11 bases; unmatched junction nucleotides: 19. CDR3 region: CASTRGGEGSTEQYF. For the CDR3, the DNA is TGCGCCAGCACCCGAGGTGGGGAGGGGAGTACTGAGCAGTACTTC.

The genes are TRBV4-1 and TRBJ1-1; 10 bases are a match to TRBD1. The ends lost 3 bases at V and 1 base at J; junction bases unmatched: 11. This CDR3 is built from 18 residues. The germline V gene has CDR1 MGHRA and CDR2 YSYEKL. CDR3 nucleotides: TGCGCCAGCAGCCACTCTAGGGGACAGGGGCACGAGAACACTGAAGCTTTCTTT. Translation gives CASSHSRGQGHENTEAFF.

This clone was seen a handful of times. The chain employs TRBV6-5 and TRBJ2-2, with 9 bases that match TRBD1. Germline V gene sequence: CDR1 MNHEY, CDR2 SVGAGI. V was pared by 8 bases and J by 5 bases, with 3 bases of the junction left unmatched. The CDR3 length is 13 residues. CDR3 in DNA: TGTGCCAGCCGGGACAGGGATACCGGGGAGCTGTTTTTT. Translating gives CASRDRDTGELFF.

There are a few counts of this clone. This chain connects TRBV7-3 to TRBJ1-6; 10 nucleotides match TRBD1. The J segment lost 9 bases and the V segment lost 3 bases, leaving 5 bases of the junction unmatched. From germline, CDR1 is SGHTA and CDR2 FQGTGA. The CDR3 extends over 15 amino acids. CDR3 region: CASSLMTGGISPLHF. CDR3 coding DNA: TGTGCCAGCAGCTTGATGACAGGGGGCATTTCACCCCTCCACTTT.

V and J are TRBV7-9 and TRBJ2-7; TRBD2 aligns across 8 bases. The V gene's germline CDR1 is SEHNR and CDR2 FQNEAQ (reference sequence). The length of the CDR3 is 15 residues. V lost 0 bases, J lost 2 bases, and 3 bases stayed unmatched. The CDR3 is CASSLALAGPYEQYF. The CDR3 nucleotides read TGTGCCAGCAGCTTAGCGTTAGCGGGACCCTACGAGCAGTACTTC. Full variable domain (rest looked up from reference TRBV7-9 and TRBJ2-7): DTGVSQNPRHKITKRGQNVTFRCDPISEHNRLYWYRQTLGQGPEFLTYFQNEAQLEKSRLLSDRFSAERPKGSFSTLEIQRTEQGDSAMYLCASSLALAGPYEQYFGPGTRLTVT.